What follows are 24 T cell receptor beta chains derived from one specimen sequenced in a study of blood T cell repertoires in COVID-19. Sequenced by immunoSEQ multiplex PCR; TCRdb stores in-frame clones only, minus some. Among 200,000 to 250,000 clones, 80% to 85% were seen once, and the ten largest hold 7% to 10%. Sequenced sample: peripheral blood. These receptors all come from a woman aged 80 or older with COVID-19, enrolled during active disease.

Remarks on this clone: This sample includes further DNA sequences coding for the same CDR3. The chain employs TRBV7-9 and TRBJ1-4, with D possibly TRBD1 on 5 matching bases. Germline CDR1 reads SEHNR; CDR2 reads FQNEAQ (reference sequence). Trimming stripped 1 base from V and 7 bases from J, with 10 bases between. The CDR3 contains 14 residues. The CDR3 is CASSLGGGGEKLFF. The CDR3, as DNA: TGTGCCAGCAGCTTAGGCGGCGGGGGTGAAAAACTGTTTTTT.

This clone was detected only a few times. The chain carries TRBV6-6 and TRBJ1-5; 8 nucleotides match TRBD1. From germline, CDR1 is MNHNY and CDR2 SVGAGI (reference sequence). V lost 5 bases, J lost 11 bases, and 2 bases stayed unmatched. CDR3 length equals 11 residues. In nucleotides, the CDR3 is TGTGCCAGCAGTAAGACAGGGGCCCAGCATTTT. Translation gives CASSKTGAQHF.

The chain recombines TRBV4-3 with TRBJ1-2, with D perhaps TRBD1 (5 bases). The V end was cut by 2 bases, the J end by 4 bases, with 11 bases between. The CDR3 length is 14 residues. CDR1 is LGHNA and CDR2 is YSLEER in the germline V gene. As DNA, the CDR3 is TGCGCCAGCAGCCAACAAGCGGGGGGCTATGGCTACACCTTC. It is translated as CASSQQAGGYGYTF.

The V call is TRBV3-1 (or the pseudogene TRBV3-2), the J call TRBJ1-2, with 11 bases matching TRBD1. The germline gives CDR1 LGHDT, CDR2 YNNKEL (reference sequence). The CDR3 consists of 15 residues. With 4 bases clipped from V and 6 bases from J, the junction kept 7 bases outside the gene matches. This CDR3 is CASSPRDRGSDGYTF. The CDR3 DNA reads as TGTGCCAGCAGCCCTCGGGACAGGGGGTCCGATGGCTACACCTTC.

The chain employs TRBV7-6 and TRBJ1-3, with 11 nucleotides matching TRBD1. CDR3 length: 17 residues. The junction had 3 bases not matched to a gene; V was cut back by 0 bases and J by 2 bases. Germline V CDR1 and CDR2: SGHVS, FNYEAQ. The CDR3 reads CASSLAGQGAAGNTIYF. Here the CDR3 DNA reads TGTGCCAGCAGCTTAGCCGGACAGGGGGCAGCTGGAAACACCATATATTTT.

J is TRBJ2-5 and V is TRBV9, with a possible D match to TRBD2 (5 bases). Trimming pared 0 bases from V and 3 bases from J, leaving 9 bases between. Per the germline V gene, CDR1 is SGDLS and CDR2 is YYNGEE. The CDR3 totals 14 residues. CDR3 sequence (DNA): TGTGCCAGCAGCGTAGGGACTTATAAAGAGACCCAGTACTTC. It encodes CASSVGTYKETQYF.

The chain combines TRBV3-1 (or the pseudogene TRBV3-2) with TRBJ2-2, with D uncertain. In germline, CDR1 is LGHDT, CDR2 YNNKEL (reference sequence). The CDR3 runs 14 residues. The germline V and J ends were trimmed by 1 base and 6 bases, with 9 bases remaining between them. CDR3 coding DNA: TGTGCCAGCAGCCAAGCACTCGGAGCCGGGGAGCTGTTTTTT. Protein product: CASSQALGAGELFF.

The chain employs TRBV29-1 and TRBJ1-1; D perhaps matches TRBD1 (5 bases). Germline CDR1 is SQVTM and CDR2 is ANQGSEA. The ends were cut back, 7 bases at V and 1 base at J, with 10 bases in the middle. The CDR3 has 12 amino acids. CDR3 DNA sequence: TGCAGCGCTTGCGGGACGAACACTGAAGCTTTCTTT. Translation: CSACGTNTEAFF.

The chain employs TRBV6-5 and TRBJ1-5; D is uncertain. The CDR3 covers 12 residues. In germline, CDR1 is MNHEY, CDR2 SVGAGI. The germline V and J ends were trimmed by 6 bases and 11 bases, with 14 bases remaining between them. The CDR3, as DNA: TGTGCCAGCAGATCGGGCCGGGAAGCCCAGCATTTT. As protein: CASRSGREAQHF.

This chain links TRBV7-3 with TRBJ2-5, with TRBD1 identical over 9 bases. Germline V gene sequence: CDR1 SGHTA, CDR2 FQGTGA. J lost 5 bases, V lost 5 bases, and 6 bases had no gene match. The CDR3 has 14 residues. The CDR3 region has the DNA TGTGCCAGCAGCCTGACAGGGGGAATCGAGACCCAGTACTTC. Residues: CASSLTGGIETQYF.

This chain uses TRBV18 with TRBJ1-1; 10 nucleotides agree with TRBD1. J was trimmed by 2 bases and V by 5 bases; bases with no gene match: 5. This CDR3 comprises 15 residues. CDR1 is KGHSH, CDR2 LQKENI, per germline. The CDR3 region is CASSTRTGGNTEAFF. The DNA of the CDR3 is TGTGCCAGCTCAACACGGACAGGGGGTAACACTGAAGCTTTCTTT.

This chain uses TRBV5-1 with TRBJ2-7; 9 bases are a match to TRBD2. V shed 7 bases, J shed 2 bases, and the junction held 7 bases outside the gene matches. CDR1 is SGHRS and CDR2 is YFSETQ in the germline V gene. The CDR3 loop spans 14 amino acids. CDR3 in DNA: TGCGCCAGCGGCCAGACTAGCGGAGCCTACGAGCAGTACTTC. This sequence encodes CASGQTSGAYEQYF. Supplemented by reference TRBV5-1 and TRBJ2-7, the full variable domain reads KAGVTQTPRYLIKTRGQQVTLSCSPISGHRSVSWYQQTPGQGLQFLFEYFSETQRNKGNFPGRFSGRQFSNSRSEMNVSTLELGDSALYLCASGQTSGAYEQYFGPGTRLTVT.

The chain carries TRBV5-4 and TRBJ1-2, with TRBD1 matching over 7 bases. V lost 5 bases, J lost 2 bases, and 6 bases stayed unmatched. The germline gives CDR1 SGHNT, CDR2 YYREEE (reference sequence). The CDR3 length is 14 residues. CDR3 sequence (DNA): TGTGCCAGCAGTCGACAGGGCCAGAACTATGGCTACACCTTC. It is translated as CASSRQGQNYGYTF.

The V and J genes are TRBV28 and TRBJ2-7; D gene ambiguous. Germline V lookup: CDR1 MDHEN, CDR2 SYDVKM. Trimming took off 1 base at V and 3 bases at J, with 4 bases between the two ends. The CDR3 is made up of 12 amino acids. CDR3 region: CASSLYSYEQYF. The CDR3 DNA follows: TGTGCCAGCAGTTTATACAGCTACGAGCAGTACTTC.

The chain couples TRBV6-2 or TRBV6-3 to TRBJ2-1, with 7 bases that match TRBD2. The V gene's germline CDR1 is MNHEY and CDR2 SVGEGT. The CDR3 has 14 residues. V lost 0 bases and J lost 6; bases outside the gene matches: 2. The DNA of the CDR3 is TGTGCCAGCAGTTACTCGGCGGGAGTCAATGAGCAGTTCTTC. The encoded protein is CASSYSAGVNEQFF.

The chain has TRBV7-6 and TRBJ2-6, with D unclear. CDR1 SGHVS and CDR2 FNYEAQ come from the germline V gene. This CDR3 is 15 amino acids long. V was clipped by 4 bases and J by 1 base, with 8 bases between them. This chain's CDR3 is CASSSRRSGANVLTF. DNA of the CDR3: TGTGCCAGCAGCTCAAGGAGATCTGGGGCCAACGTCCTGACTTTC.

The chain combines TRBV5-1 with TRBJ1-1; TRBD1 matches at 9 bases. V shed 0 bases and J 2 bases; nucleotides not matched to a gene: 2. This CDR3 spans 15 amino acids. Looked up from germline, CDR1 is SGHRS and CDR2 is YFSETQ. CDR3 residues: CASSLATGGNTEAFF. The CDR3 DNA reads as TGCGCCAGCAGCTTGGCTACAGGGGGCAACACTGAAGCTTTCTTT. The variable domain in full, completed from reference TRBV5-1 and TRBJ1-1, reads KAGVTQTPRYLIKTRGQQVTLSCSPISGHRSVSWYQQTPGQGLQFLFEYFSETQRNKGNFPGRFSGRQFSNSRSEMNVSTLELGDSALYLCASSLATGGNTEAFFGQGTRLTVV.

The rearrangement joins TRBV7-2 to TRBJ2-3; D may be TRBD2 (6 bases). V lost 6 bases, J lost 0 bases, and 13 bases lay in between. The CDR3 is 15 residues long. CDR1 is SGHTA, CDR2 FQGNSA, per germline. CDR3 amino acids: CASRFSGTSTDTQYF. In DNA form, the CDR3 reads TGTGCCAGCAGATTCTCCGGGACTAGCACAGATACGCAGTATTTT.

The rearrangement links TRBV6-2 or TRBV6-3 to TRBJ1-1; possibly TRBD1 for D (5 bases). Germline loops: CDR1 MNHEY, CDR2 SVGEGT. Trimming took 5 bases from V and 2 from J, leaving 15 bases between them. This CDR3 is built from 15 residues. This CDR3 reads CASSTRGGRNTEAFF. CDR3 DNA: TGTGCCAGCAGTACTCGCGGGGGGAGAAACACTGAAGCTTTCTTT.

The V call is TRBV19, the J call TRBJ1-5; 11 bases map to TRBD1. CDR3 length: 15 residues. Germline loops: CDR1 LNHDA, CDR2 SQIVND (reference sequence). The V gene end was trimmed by 3 bases and the J gene end by 6 bases; junction bases not matched to a gene: 4. The CDR3 spells CASSMDRGQVQPQHF. The CDR3 region has the DNA TGTGCCAGTAGTATGGACAGGGGGCAGGTTCAGCCCCAGCATTTT.

Of note for this clone: The junction departs from the called germline gene at one end, perhaps through a read error. The chain has TRBV7-7 and TRBJ2-2, with D hard to call. CDR1 SSHAT and CDR2 FNYEAQ come from the germline V gene (reference sequence). The CDR3 length is 14 residues. The CDR3 sequence is CASSSADFTGELFF. CDR3 coding DNA: TGTGCTAGCAGCTCGGCAGACTTCACCGGGGAGCTGTTTTTT.

This clone was observed a single time. The V gene is TRBV7-2, the J gene TRBJ1-1; 11 bases map to TRBD1. CDR1 is SGHTA, CDR2 FQGNSA, per germline. The CDR3 runs 17 residues. The trim removed 0 bases at V and 5 bases at J, leaving 8 bases unmatched. In DNA, the CDR3 is TGTGCCAGCAGCTTAGCGCTGGGACAGGGGGGGGTTACTGAAGCTTTCTTT. Protein sequence: CASSLALGQGGVTEAFF.

The chain employs TRBV18 and TRBJ1-4; 9 bases are a match to TRBD1. Trimming took 6 bases from V and 8 from J; bases not matched to a gene: 7. CDR1 and CDR2 (germline): KGHSH, LQKENI. The CDR3 is 14 amino acids. The CDR3 protein is CASSRQGEQEKLFF. Written as DNA, the CDR3 is TGTGCCAGCTCTCGACAGGGGGAACAGGAAAAACTGTTTTTT. Full variable domain (outside the CDR3, taken from reference TRBV18 and TRBJ1-4): NAGVMQNPRHLVRRRGQEARLRCSPMKGHSHVYWYRQLPEEGLKFMVYLQKENIIDESGMPKERFSAEFPKEGPSILRIQQVVRGDSAAYFCASSRQGEQEKLFFGSGTQLSVL.

The V and J genes are TRBV4-1 and TRBJ1-1, with D possibly TRBD1 on 6 matching bases. Trimming removed 4 bases from V and 4 bases from J, with 10 bases in between. The CDR3 is 13 amino acids. The germline V gene has CDR1 MGHRA and CDR2 YSYEKL. The CDR3: CASSLQGSTEAFF. In nucleotides, the CDR3 is TGCGCCAGCAGCCTCCAGGGGAGCACTGAAGCTTTCTTT.